A single sample gave rise to the 25 T cell receptor beta chains below, sequenced in a study of blood T cell repertoires in COVID-19. Method: immunoSEQ multiplex PCR; TCRdb's copy keeps in-frame clones and lacks some. This table has more than 300,000 clones, 87% appearing once. What was sequenced was peripheral blood. Receptors originate from a woman between 25 and 40 years old with COVID-19, enrolled during active disease.

The rearrangement links TRBV20-1 to TRBJ2-5, with a tentative D call TRBD1 (6 bases). Germline CDR1 reads DFQATT; CDR2 reads SNEGSKA (reference sequence). V lost 5 bases, J lost 4 bases, and 8 bases lay in between. CDR3 length: 11 residues. CDR3 bases: TGCAGTGCTGGGGGCGGAGAGACCCAGTACTTC. The encoded protein is CSAGGGETQYF.

The J gene is TRBJ2-1, the V gene TRBV21-1; no DNA check was done on the table's D call, TRBD1. TRBV21-1 counts as a pseudogene. The CDR3 totals 12 residues. The CDR3 spells CASSNPGREQFF. CDR3 nucleotides: TGTGCCAGCAGCAACCCAGGCAGGGAGCAGTTCTTC.

V gene TRBV29-1 combines with J gene TRBJ2-1; 9 nucleotides align to TRBD1. Germline trimming cut 7 bases from V and 7 bases from J; bases unmatched to any gene: 5. Germline V gives CDR1 SQVTM, CDR2 ANQGSEA. This CDR3 region has 12 residues. CDR3 in amino acids: CSATGQGNEQFF. The DNA of the CDR3 is TGCAGCGCTACGGGACAGGGTAATGAGCAGTTCTTC.

The V gene is TRBV5-6, the J gene TRBJ2-5, with 8 nucleotides matching TRBD1. This CDR3 spans 15 amino acids. From germline, CDR1 is SGHDT and CDR2 YYEEEE. V shed 5 bases and J 5 bases; nucleotides not matched to a gene: 11. The CDR3 loop is CASSPRDRTGETQYF. CDR3 nucleotides: TGTGCCAGCAGTCCACGGGACAGGACGGGGGAGACCCAGTACTTC.

CDR3 residues: CASSLAGRNEQYF. The CDR3 DNA reads as TGTGCCAGCAGCTTAGCAGGGAGAAACGAGCAGTACTTC. This sequence joins TRBV7-2 and TRBJ2-7, with D perhaps matching TRBD2 (5 bases). CDR1 is SGHTA and CDR2 is FQGNSA in the germline V gene. V was trimmed by 0 bases and J by 5 bases, leaving 8 bases between them. CDR3 size: 13 residues.

The gene calls are TRBV24-1 and TRBJ2-7; D is perhaps TRBD2 (5 bases). Between the trimmed V and J ends, which lost 9 bases and 1 base, there was a span of 18 bases. Germline assignment: CDR1 KGHDR and CDR2 SFDVKD. The CDR3 covers 15 residues. The CDR3 region is CATEDTLGGSYEQYF. The DNA for the CDR3 is TGTGCCACCGAAGACACCCTTGGAGGTTCCTACGAGCAGTACTTC.

Only one count was recorded for this clone. The chain couples TRBV29-1 to TRBJ2-1; no definite D call. The CDR3 runs 11 residues. Between the trimmed V and J ends, which lost 6 bases and 9 bases, there was a span of 12 bases. Germline V gene lookup returns CDR1 SQVTM and CDR2 ANQGSEA. CDR3: CSVGLRGEQFF. CDR3 DNA sequence: TGCAGCGTAGGTTTAAGAGGTGAGCAGTTCTTC.

This clone has more than one count but fewer than ten. The chain combines TRBV7-2 with TRBJ2-2; the D gene is possibly TRBD1 (5 bases). Germline CDR1 and CDR2: SGHTA and FQGNSA. Trimming took 6 bases from V and 10 from J, leaving 18 bases between them. The CDR3 is made up of 14 amino acids. CDR3 loop: CASRISQGGSELFF. CDR3 nucleotides: TGTGCCAGCAGAATAAGCCAGGGTGGGTCGGAGCTGTTTTTT.

The chain uses TRBV28 and TRBJ1-5, with 7 nucleotides matching TRBD1. Losses at the gene ends were 5 bases for V and 4 bases for J; bases not matched to a gene: 8. The CDR3 totals 15 residues. Germline CDR1 is MDHEN and CDR2 is SYDVKM. The CDR3 coding sequence is TGTGCCAGCAGTGCCGACAGGGACGGGAATCAGCCCCAGCATTTT. This encodes CASSADRDGNQPQHF.

V usage is TRBV18 and J usage is TRBJ2-1, with 8 bases that match TRBD2. Germline CDR1 and CDR2: KGHSH and LQKENI. V lost 6 bases, J lost 6 bases, and 19 bases stayed unmatched. The CDR3 sequence is 18 residues long. The CDR3 nucleotides are TGTGCCAGCTCCCCCTTGGCCCCAACGAGCGGGAGCCCCAATGAGCAGTTCTTC. Translation: CASSPLAPTSGSPNEQFF.

V usage is TRBV19 and J usage is TRBJ1-6, with TRBD1 as a possible D gene (5 bases). With 2 bases removed from V and 5 bases from J, the gap between germline ends came to 10 bases. Germline V gene data show CDR1 as LNHDA and CDR2 as SQIVND (reference sequence). The CDR3 extends over 15 amino acids. The CDR3 DNA reads as TGTGCCAGTAGTATACGGCAGGGTAATAATTCACCCCTCCACTTT. Amino acids: CASSIRQGNNSPLHF.

The rearrangement joins TRBV3-1 (or the pseudogene TRBV3-2) to TRBJ2-7; 12 nucleotides line up with TRBD2. CDR3 length: 16 residues. Germline V lookup: CDR1 LGHDT, CDR2 YNNKEL (reference sequence). J lost 0 bases, V lost 2 bases, and 2 bases had no gene match. The CDR3 nucleotides are TGTGCCAGCAGCCAATGGGGACTAGCGGGCTCCTACGAGCAGTACTTC. It encodes CASSQWGLAGSYEQYF.

The V and J genes are TRBV28 and TRBJ2-7; tentative D call: TRBD1 (6 bases). V dropped 5 bases and J dropped 6 bases, with 20 bases sitting between them. Per the germline V gene, CDR1 is MDHEN and CDR2 is SYDVKM. CDR3 length: 15 residues. The CDR3 DNA is TGTGCCAGCAGTGGGGGCATACAGGTTTTCCGCGAGCAGTACTTC. Translation: CASSGGIQVFREQYF.

This clone has just one count. The chain is built from TRBV30 and TRBJ1-1, with 7 bases matching TRBD1. This CDR3 has 11 amino acids. V was clipped by 6 bases and J by 6 bases; unmatched bases: 4. Germline V gene data show CDR1 as GTSNPN and CDR2 as SVGIG (reference sequence). CDR3 protein: CACDRVPEAFF. The CDR3 bases are TGTGCCTGTGACAGGGTCCCTGAAGCTTTCTTT.

This chain connects TRBV11-2 to TRBJ2-7; D may be TRBD1 (5 bases). Germline CDR1 reads SGHAT; CDR2 reads FQNNGV. The V end lost 0 bases, the J end lost 3 bases, and 12 bases lay between the germline ends. CDR3 length: 15 residues. In nucleotides, the CDR3 is TGTGCCAGCAGCTTAGATCAGGGCCGTTTCTACGAGCAGTACTTC. Translated: CASSLDQGRFYEQYF.

This chain uses TRBV6-5 with TRBJ1-2; D remains unclear. V lost 0 bases and J 5 bases, leaving 13 bases between the germline ends. The CDR3 is made up of 15 amino acids. Germline lookup yields CDR1 MNHEY and CDR2 SVGAGI. The CDR3 region is CASSYSSRTGYGYTF. The CDR3 DNA sequence: TGTGCCAGCAGTTACTCGAGCCGGACGGGATATGGCTACACCTTC.

This chain joins TRBV5-4 and TRBJ2-3; 11 bases match TRBD2. The CDR3 runs 16 residues. V trimming: 4 bases; J trimming: 2 bases; junction bases outside the gene matches: 6. In germline, CDR1 is SGHNT, CDR2 YYREEE (reference sequence). The CDR3 region has the DNA TGTGCCAGCAGCACCGGGACTAGCGGAGCCACAGATACGCAGTATTTT. Translated, it gives CASSTGTSGATDTQYF.

About this clone itself: Within the sample, other DNA sequences also encode this same CDR3. This chain joins TRBV6-5 and TRBJ2-7, with TRBD2 matching 7 bases. Germline assignment: CDR1 MNHEY and CDR2 SVGAGI. The V gene end was trimmed by 2 bases and the J gene end by 2 bases; junction bases not matched to a gene: 0. The CDR3 covers 13 residues. CDR3 nucleotides: TGTGCCAGCAGTTACGGGAGGGCCTACGAGCAGTACTTC. Protein product: CASSYGRAYEQYF.

V is TRBV20-1 and J is TRBJ2-7, with D maybe TRBD2 (5 bases). CDR1 and CDR2 from the germline V gene are DFQATT and SNEGSKA (reference sequence). The ends were cut back, 3 bases at V and 7 bases at J, with 10 bases in the middle. This CDR3 has 11 residues. CDR3 loop: CSASSRREQYF. CDR3 nucleotides: TGCAGTGCTAGTTCGAGGAGGGAGCAGTACTTC.

The chain recombines TRBV6-1 with TRBJ2-1, with TRBD2 identical over 9 bases. V was clipped by 3 bases and J by 6 bases; unmatched bases: 6. The CDR3 has 15 residues. Germline CDR1 is MNHNS and CDR2 is SASEGT. The CDR3 loop reads CASSEISGSGNEQFF. In DNA form, the CDR3 reads TGTGCCAGCAGTGAGATTAGCGGGAGCGGCAATGAGCAGTTCTTC.

CDR3 sequence reads: CAISGSGSGTGELFF. The CDR3 coding sequence is TGTGCCATCAGTGGGAGCGGGAGCGGCACCGGGGAGCTGTTTTTT. The V and J genes are TRBV10-3 and TRBJ2-2; TRBD2 aligns across 8 bases. The CDR3 covers 15 residues. With 4 bases clipped from V and 4 bases from J, the junction kept 5 bases outside the gene matches. Germline assignment: CDR1 ENHRY and CDR2 SYGVKD.

The V and J genes are TRBV11-3 and TRBJ2-7; possible D gene TRBD1, 6 bases. CDR1 is SGHNT, CDR2 YENEEA, per germline. V was cut by 2 bases and J by 3 bases, with 14 bases left in between. The CDR3 runs 15 residues. The DNA of the CDR3 is TGTGCCAGCAGCTTAAGGTCAGGGGATATCTACGAGCAGTACTTC. This codes for CASSLRSGDIYEQYF.

This clone appeared a few times. The chain carries TRBV30 and TRBJ1-2; D unclear. From germline, CDR1 is GTSNPN and CDR2 SVGIG (reference sequence). The CDR3 has 12 amino acids. Trimming left V 0 bases short and J 7 bases short, with 9 bases between. The DNA of the CDR3 is TGTGCCTGGAGTGTCGGGGATTTTGGCTACACCTTC. This encodes CAWSVGDFGYTF.

This clone was seen only a few times. Its ends do not fully match the called genes, so a read error is possible. The CDR3 DNA reads as TGTGCTAGCAGCCCCAGCGGGAGAGGGGCAGATACGCAGTATTTT. Protein sequence: CASSPSGRGADTQYF. V is TRBV7-7 and J is TRBJ2-3, with 8 bases fitting TRBD2. CDR1 and CDR2 (germline): SSHAT, FNYEAQ (reference sequence). The CDR3 length is 15 residues.

V is TRBV7-2 and J is TRBJ2-3; 8 bases are a match to TRBD2. This CDR3 region has 15 residues. V shed 5 bases, J shed 1 base, and the junction held 5 bases outside the gene matches. Germline assignment: CDR1 SGHTA and CDR2 FQGNSA. The CDR3 bases are TGTGCCAGCAGCCTTACTAGCGGCCGCACAGATACGCAGTATTTT. It yields the protein CASSLTSGRTDTQYF.